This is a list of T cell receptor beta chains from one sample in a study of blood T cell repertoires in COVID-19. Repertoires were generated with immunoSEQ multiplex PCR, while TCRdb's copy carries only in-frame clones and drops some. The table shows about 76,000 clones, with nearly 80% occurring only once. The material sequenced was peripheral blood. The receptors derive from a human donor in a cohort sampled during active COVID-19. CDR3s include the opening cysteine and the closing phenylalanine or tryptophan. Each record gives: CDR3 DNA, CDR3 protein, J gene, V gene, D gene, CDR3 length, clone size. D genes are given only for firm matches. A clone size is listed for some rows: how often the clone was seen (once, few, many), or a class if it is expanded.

CDR3nt: TGTGCCAGCAGCTTCACGACTAGCGGGGGACGAAACACCGGGGAGCTGTTTTTT
CDR3aa: CASSFTTSGGRNTGELFF
j_gene: TRBJ2-2
v_gene: TRBV7-2
d_gene: TRBD2
len: 18
abundance: -

CDR3nt: TGTGCCAGCAGTTACTCGGGTGCAGGTGAAAAACTGTTTTTT
CDR3aa: CASSYSGAGEKLFF
j_gene: TRBJ1-4
v_gene: TRBV6-6
d_gene: -
len: 14
abundance: -

CDR3nt: TGTGCCAGCAGCCCACTGGGCAGATGGGAGACCCAGTACTTC
CDR3aa: CASSPLGRWETQYF
j_gene: TRBJ2-5
v_gene: TRBV6-2/TRBV6-3
d_gene: -
len: 14
abundance: few

CDR3nt: TGCGCCAGCAGCCAAGAGGGCAGGCCCAATCAGCCCCAGCATTTT
CDR3aa: CASSQEGRPNQPQHF
j_gene: TRBJ1-5
v_gene: TRBV4-3
d_gene: -
len: 15
abundance: -

CDR3nt: TGTGCCAGCTCACGAGGAGGGCACTACGAGCAGTACTTC
CDR3aa: CASSRGGHYEQYF
j_gene: TRBJ2-7
v_gene: TRBV18
d_gene: -
len: 13
abundance: -

CDR3nt: TGTGCCAGCAGCTTAGCGGGGGGGCCCTACGAGCAGTACTTC
CDR3aa: CASSLAGGPYEQYF
j_gene: TRBJ2-7
v_gene: TRBV7-9
d_gene: -
len: 14
abundance: -

CDR3nt: TGTGCCAGCAGACCACAGGGTTCTGGAAACACCATATATTTT
CDR3aa: CASRPQGSGNTIYF
j_gene: TRBJ1-3
v_gene: TRBV7-6
d_gene: -
len: 14
abundance: -

CDR3nt: TGTGCCAGCAGTCGGGGTAGCGAGAATGAGCAGTTCTTC
CDR3aa: CASSRGSENEQFF
j_gene: TRBJ2-1
v_gene: TRBV25-1
d_gene: -
len: 13
abundance: -

CDR3nt: TGTGCCAGCAGAGGAGGCCCCAATCAGCCCCAGCATTTT
CDR3aa: CASRGGPNQPQHF
j_gene: TRBJ1-5
v_gene: TRBV2
d_gene: -
len: 13
abundance: -

CDR3nt: TGTGCCAGCCGGGACAGGGGACTGAACACTGAAGCTTTCTTT
CDR3aa: CASRDRGLNTEAFF
j_gene: TRBJ1-1
v_gene: TRBV6-5
d_gene: TRBD1
len: 14
abundance: -

CDR3nt: TGCGCCAGCAGCTTGGGGACTAGCGGATTAGCCAAAAACATTCAGTACTTC
CDR3aa: CASSLGTSGLAKNIQYF
j_gene: TRBJ2-4
v_gene: TRBV5-1
d_gene: TRBD2
len: 17
abundance: once

CDR3nt: TGTGCCAGCAGCGCACCGGGACTAGCGGGCTCCAATGAGCAGTTCTTC
CDR3aa: CASSAPGLAGSNEQFF
j_gene: TRBJ2-1
v_gene: TRBV7-2
d_gene: TRBD2
len: 16
abundance: -

CDR3nt: TGTGCCAGCAGCTCCTCGAGGCGGGGGGGGGAAGAGACCCAGTACTTC
CDR3aa: CASSSSRRGGEETQYF
j_gene: TRBJ2-5
v_gene: TRBV5-4
d_gene: TRBD2
len: 16
abundance: -

CDR3nt: TGTGCCAGTAGTCTACCGGGACTAGCGGGGAATGAGCAGTTCTTC
CDR3aa: CASSLPGLAGNEQFF
j_gene: TRBJ2-1
v_gene: TRBV19
d_gene: TRBD2
len: 15
abundance: -